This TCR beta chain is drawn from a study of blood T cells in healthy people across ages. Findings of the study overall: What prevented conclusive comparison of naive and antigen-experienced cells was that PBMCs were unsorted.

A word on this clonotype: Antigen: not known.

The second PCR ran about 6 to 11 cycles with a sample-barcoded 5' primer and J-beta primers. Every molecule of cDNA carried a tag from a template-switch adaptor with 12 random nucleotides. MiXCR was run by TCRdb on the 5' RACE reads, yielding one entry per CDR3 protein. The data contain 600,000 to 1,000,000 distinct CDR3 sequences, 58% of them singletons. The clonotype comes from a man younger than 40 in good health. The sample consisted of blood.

CDR3 residues: CSARVPGQVSYEQYF. The CDR3 bases are TGCAGTGCTAGAGTACCGGGACAGGTGTCCTACGAGCAGTACTTC. The J gene is TRBJ2-5, the V gene TRBV20-1, with 8 bases aligning to TRBD1. The J call could be wrong; TRBJ2-7 is a better fit for the DNA end. Germline-derived CDR1 and CDR2 are DFQATT and SNEGSKA (reference sequence). The CDR3 loop spans 15 amino acids.